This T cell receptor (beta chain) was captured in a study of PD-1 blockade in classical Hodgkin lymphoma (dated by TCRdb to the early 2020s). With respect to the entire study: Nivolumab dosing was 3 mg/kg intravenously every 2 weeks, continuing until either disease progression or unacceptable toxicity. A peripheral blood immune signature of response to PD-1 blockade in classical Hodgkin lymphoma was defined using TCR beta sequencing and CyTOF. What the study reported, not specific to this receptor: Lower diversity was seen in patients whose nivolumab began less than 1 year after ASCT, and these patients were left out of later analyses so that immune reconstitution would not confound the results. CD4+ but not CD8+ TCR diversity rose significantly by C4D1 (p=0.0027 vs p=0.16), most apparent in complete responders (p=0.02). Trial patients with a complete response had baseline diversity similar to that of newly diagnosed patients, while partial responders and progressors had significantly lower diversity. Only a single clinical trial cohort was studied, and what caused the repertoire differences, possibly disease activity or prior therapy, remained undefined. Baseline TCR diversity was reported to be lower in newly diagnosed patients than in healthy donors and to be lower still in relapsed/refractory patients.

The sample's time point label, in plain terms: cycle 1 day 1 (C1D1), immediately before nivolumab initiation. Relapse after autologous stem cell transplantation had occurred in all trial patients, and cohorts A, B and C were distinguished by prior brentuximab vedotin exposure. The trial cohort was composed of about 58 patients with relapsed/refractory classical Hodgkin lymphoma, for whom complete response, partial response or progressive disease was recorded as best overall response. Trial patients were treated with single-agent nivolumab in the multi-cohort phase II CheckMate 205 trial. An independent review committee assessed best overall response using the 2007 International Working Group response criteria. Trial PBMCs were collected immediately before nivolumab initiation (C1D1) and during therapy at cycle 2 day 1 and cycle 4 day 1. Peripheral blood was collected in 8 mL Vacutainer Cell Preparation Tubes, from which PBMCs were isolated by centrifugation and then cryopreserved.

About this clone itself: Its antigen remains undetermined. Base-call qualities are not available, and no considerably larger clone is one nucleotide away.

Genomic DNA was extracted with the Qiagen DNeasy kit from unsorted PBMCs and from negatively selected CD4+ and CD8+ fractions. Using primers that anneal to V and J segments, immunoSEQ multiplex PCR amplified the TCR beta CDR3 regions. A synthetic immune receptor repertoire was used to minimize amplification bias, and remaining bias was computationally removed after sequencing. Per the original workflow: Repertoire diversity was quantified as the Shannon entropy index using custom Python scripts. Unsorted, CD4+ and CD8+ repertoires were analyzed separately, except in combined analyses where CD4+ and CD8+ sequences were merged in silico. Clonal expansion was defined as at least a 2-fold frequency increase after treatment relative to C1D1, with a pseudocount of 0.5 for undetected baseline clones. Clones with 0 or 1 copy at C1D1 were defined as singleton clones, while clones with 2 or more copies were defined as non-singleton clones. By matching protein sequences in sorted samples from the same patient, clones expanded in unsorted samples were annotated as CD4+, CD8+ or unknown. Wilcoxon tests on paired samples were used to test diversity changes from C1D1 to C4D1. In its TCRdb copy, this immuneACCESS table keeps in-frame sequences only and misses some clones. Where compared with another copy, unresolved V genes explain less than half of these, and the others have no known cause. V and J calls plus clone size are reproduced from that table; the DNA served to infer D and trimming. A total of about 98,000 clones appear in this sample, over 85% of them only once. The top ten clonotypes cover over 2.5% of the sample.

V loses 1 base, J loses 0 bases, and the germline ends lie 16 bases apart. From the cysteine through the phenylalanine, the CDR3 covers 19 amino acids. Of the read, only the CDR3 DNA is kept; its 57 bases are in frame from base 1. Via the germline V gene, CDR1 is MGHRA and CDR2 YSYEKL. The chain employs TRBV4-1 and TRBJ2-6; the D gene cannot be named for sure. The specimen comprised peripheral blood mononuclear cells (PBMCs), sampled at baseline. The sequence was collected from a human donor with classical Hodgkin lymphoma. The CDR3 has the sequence CASSQVPGSFISGANVLTF. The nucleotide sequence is TGCGCCAGCAGCCAAGTACCCGGCAGCTTTATCTCTGGGGCCAACGTCCTGACTTTC.